The next 11 T cell receptor beta chains were all read from a single sample in a study of cytomegalovirus exposure and HLA in healthy donors. Sequenced by immunoSEQ multiplex PCR; TCRdb stores in-frame clones only, minus some. This sample has about 200,000 clones, with roughly 83% found just once. What was sequenced was PBMCs. The receptors originated from a young woman in good health and CMV-seronegative.

The chain couples TRBV6-1 to TRBJ1-1; D ambiguous. CDR1 is MNHNS, CDR2 SASEGT, per germline. The CDR3 has 15 amino acids. The germline V and J ends were trimmed by 1 base and 1 base, with 10 bases remaining between them. As DNA, the CDR3 is TGTGCCAGCAGTGAAGAAGTGGCAGAGAACACTGAAGCTTTCTTT. Translated: CASSEEVAENTEAFF.

The chain carries TRBV18 and TRBJ1-2, with TRBD1 as a possible D gene (5 bases). The CDR3 has 14 amino acids. V dropped 2 bases and J dropped 1 base, with 8 bases sitting between them. The germline CDR1 and CDR2 sequences are KGHSH and LQKENI. CDR3 in amino acids: CASSPGQINYGYTF. In DNA form, the CDR3 reads TGTGCCAGCTCACCAGGACAAATTAACTATGGCTACACCTTC.

The chain recombines TRBV4-1 with TRBJ1-2; 10 bases align to TRBD1. V was pared by 4 bases and J by 4 bases, with 6 bases of the junction left unmatched. Per the germline V gene, CDR1 is MGHRA and CDR2 is YSYEKL. This CDR3 region has 15 residues. In DNA form, the CDR3 reads TGCGCCAGCAGCCCGCTGGGACAGGGGCCCTATGGCTACACCTTC. Encoded protein: CASSPLGQGPYGYTF.

The rearrangement joins TRBV30 to TRBJ1-4; weak D call: TRBD1 (5 bases). Between the trimmed V and J ends, which lost 0 bases and 3 bases, there was a span of 11 bases. The germline V gene encodes CDR1 GTSNPN and CDR2 SVGIG (reference sequence). The CDR3 totals 15 residues. The chain's CDR3 is CAWSVNRGPNEKLFF. The DNA for the CDR3 is TGTGCCTGGAGTGTAAACCGGGGCCCTAATGAAAAACTGTTTTTT. The whole variable domain, filled in from reference TRBV30 and TRBJ1-4, reads SQTIHQWPATLVQPVGSPLSLECTVEGTSNPNLYWYRQAAGRGLQLLFYSVGIGQISSEVPQNLSASRPQDRQFILSSKKLLLSDSGFYLCAWSVNRGPNEKLFFGSGTQLSVL.

In regard to this clone: An end of the junction differs from the germline gene, which may be a read error. The rearrangement joins TRBV6-1 to TRBJ2-4; D is unclear. The CDR3 sequence is 11 residues long. Germline values: CDR1 MNHNS, CDR2 SASEGT. The CDR3 bases are TGTGCCAGCAGTGAAGCCGTAGTTAAGAGGTTC. Translating it yields CASSEAVVKRF.

The rearrangement links TRBV6-1 to TRBJ1-2, with a possible D match to TRBD1 (5 bases). V lost 0 bases and J 6 bases, leaving 26 bases between the germline ends. The CDR3 contains 19 residues. Germline assignment: CDR1 MNHNS and CDR2 SASEGT. The CDR3 reads CASSEALRSRAGKGDGYTF. For the CDR3, the DNA is TGTGCCAGCAGTGAAGCGCTTCGGTCTCGTGCAGGGAAAGGAGATGGCTACACCTTC.

The rearrangement joins TRBV7-8 to TRBJ1-5; D uncertain. Germline loops: CDR1 SGHVS, CDR2 FQNEAQ. The CDR3 loop spans 14 amino acids. V was pared by 5 bases and J by 7 bases, with 15 bases between. The CDR3 reads CASSERASEQPQHF. The CDR3 nucleotides read TGTGCCAGCAGCGAGCGGGCCTCGGAACAGCCCCAGCATTTT.

CDR3 DNA: TGTGCCAGCAGCTCGCGTTGGGGTGGCTACACCTTC. Amino acid sequence: CASSSRWGGYTF. The rearrangement joins TRBV9 to TRBJ1-2; D is ambiguous. Trimming took 4 bases from V and 7 from J, leaving 11 bases between them. This CDR3 has 12 residues. Germline CDR1 SGDLS, CDR2 YYNGEE.

This clone is a singleton in its sample. The chain uses TRBV11-2 and TRBJ2-1; D is ambiguous. Trimming cost V 3 bases and J 0 bases, with 9 bases left between them. CDR3 length: 15 amino acids. Germline CDR1 reads SGHAT; CDR2 reads FQNNGV. The CDR3 here is CASSFSPLSYNEQFF. The CDR3 DNA reads TGTGCCAGCAGCTTTTCCCCTCTCTCCTACAATGAGCAGTTCTTC.

This chain joins TRBV6-5 and TRBJ2-2, with 7 bases fitting TRBD1. J lost 6 bases, V lost 5 bases, and 9 bases had no gene match. CDR3 length: 15 amino acids. CDR1 and CDR2 from the germline V gene are MNHEY and SVGAGI. DNA for the CDR3: TGTGCCAGCAGTCGGACAGGAGTGGTCGCCGGGGAGCTGTTTTTT. Translation: CASSRTGVVAGELFF.

V usage is TRBV5-4 and J usage is TRBJ2-2; the D gene is possibly TRBD2 (6 bases). Germline CDR1 reads SGHNT; CDR2 reads YYREEE (reference sequence). The V and J ends lost 4 bases and 5 bases respectively, with 12 bases between them. This CDR3 comprises 14 residues. The CDR3 region has the DNA TGTGCCAGCAGCCCCGGGACTCCTACCGGGGAGCTGTTTTTT. Protein: CASSPGTPTGELFF.